These T cell receptor beta chains were read from a single sample in a study of circulating and synovial CD4+ cells in juvenile arthritis. Assay used: immunoSEQ multiplex PCR; TCRdb lists only in-frame clones, some missing. The sample shows approximately 36,000 clones, about 94% of them seen only once. The source material was CD4+ T cells from blood. These receptors were taken from a human donor with juvenile idiopathic arthritis. Each CDR3 is given without its conserved first and last residue. Each record gives: D gene, J gene, V gene, CDR3 protein. A D gene is named only where the DNA matches it firmly.

>.|TRBJ1-3|TRBV9
ASSPRNEDTIY
>TRBD1|TRBJ2-1|TRBV27
ASGVRSGGHVQF
>.|TRBJ1-5|TRBV7-8
ASSPSGTGSGGPQH
>.|TRBJ2-5|TRBV7-9
ASSSTLLQETQY
>TRBD1|TRBJ1-2|TRBV7-2
ASSGATGGGYGYT
>.|TRBJ1-1|TRBV6-1
ASKPSTVNTEAF
>.|TRBJ1-2|TRBV19
ASSKQTPYGYT
>.|TRBJ2-1|TRBV27
ASSTYLGGVRNEQF
>.|TRBJ2-3|TRBV18
ASSPPVFVGRTDTQY
>.|TRBJ2-2|TRBV30
AWSVPQVDTGELF
>TRBD1|TRBJ1-1|TRBV7-6
ASSPDRGWTEAF
>.|TRBJ1-2|TRBV11-2
ASSPGGYGYT
>TRBD1|TRBJ1-6|TRBV14
ASSTFLGGQGGSPLH
>TRBD1|TRBJ2-7|TRBV5-4
ASSLGGTGYEQY
>.|TRBJ2-5|TRBV5-6
ASRLRGQETQY
>.|TRBJ1-2|TRBV6-4
ASRSSKWAYGYT
>.|TRBJ2-2|TRBV7-8
ASSAQVTGPNTGELF
>.|TRBJ2-7|TRBV9
ASSPGSYYEQY
>TRBD1|TRBJ2-1|TRBV4-3
ASSIYRGFQF
>TRBD1|TRBJ2-2|TRBV7-2
ASSLEWGTGGTGELF
>TRBD1|TRBJ2-1|TRBV7-3
ASSFDRASRNEQF
>.|TRBJ1-2|TRBV7-2
ASSGLGGGGHYGYT
>.|TRBJ2-7|TRBV18
ASSPGGGYEQY
>TRBD1|TRBJ2-1|TRBV5-4
ASFSQGDYNEQF
>.|TRBJ2-7|TRBV19
ASSETTYEQY
>.|TRBJ1-3|TRBV9
ASSVEGGGPGNTIY
>TRBD1|TRBJ2-7|TRBV19
ASRKPGQPYEQY
>.|TRBJ2-2|TRBV5-1
ASSSVRLGGRNGELF
>.|TRBJ1-2|TRBV5-1
ASSLALRGGYGYT
>TRBD1|TRBJ1-2|TRBV5-8
ASGPGQPIYGYT
>TRBD1|TRBJ2-5|TRBV7-6
ASRRQGQETQY
>TRBD1|TRBJ1-4|TRBV6-6
ASSYPGQATNEKLF
>.|TRBJ1-1|TRBV18
ASSPAQAANTEAF
>.|TRBJ2-3|TRBV5-1
ASSFSRGTDTQY
>.|TRBJ1-1|TRBV21-1
ASSKDSGVDTEAF
>TRBD1|TRBJ2-3|TRBV4-2
ASSQEGGTGSFTDTQY
>TRBD2|.|TRBV30
AWSVQVGKTSGGRSSYEQY
>.|TRBJ2-2|TRBV6-1
ASSVIAEEAGELF
>TRBD1|TRBJ1-1|TRBV7-2
ASSPGDRGPEAF
>TRBD2|TRBJ2-2|TRBV10-2
ASNGGGDTGELF
>TRBD1|TRBJ2-5|TRBV10-3
AISAQDRAQETQY
>.|TRBJ1-3|TRBV6-5
ASSLGPTGNTIY
>.|TRBJ1-6|TRBV9
ASSVASGSYNSPLH
>TRBD1|.|TRBV5-1
ASSLRQGAGEQY
>TRBD1|TRBJ1-1|TRBV9
ASSAWTGGNTEAF
>TRBD1|TRBJ2-1|TRBV9
ASSLQGSTRGEQF
>TRBD2|TRBJ2-5|TRBV30
AWSTRAGGWETQY
>TRBD2|TRBJ2-1|TRBV4-1
ASSQPGTSYYNEQF
>TRBD2|TRBJ2-7|TRBV7-2
ASSMGLASYEQY
>.|TRBJ2-5|TRBV12-5
ASGALQEETQY
>.|TRBJ1-2|TRBV6-5
ASSYSTRGSGYT
>TRBD1|TRBJ1-6|TRBV6-1
ASSSTGDSPLH
>.|TRBJ2-1|TRBV19
ASSIEGRRGNEQF
>.|TRBJ1-2|TRBV4-3
ASSQETGLRGYT
>.|TRBJ1-1|TRBV7-3
ASSPTPTANTEAF
>TRBD1|TRBJ1-1|TRBV6-1
ASRDRVDTEAF
>TRBD2|TRBJ2-2|TRBV7-9
TKSGGLADAGELF
>.|TRBJ2-2|TRBV5-4
ASSSTDNRRI
>TRBD1|TRBJ1-1|TRBV30
AWEHRGTEAF
>.|TRBJ2-2|TRBV10-3
AISARERNTGELF